Listed here is a single T cell receptor (beta chain). These data belong to a study of control samples from healthy donors and cancer patients. Sequencing was performed with immunoSEQ multiplex PCR; in TCRdb, only in-frame clones are kept and a portion is missing. The table lists about 18,000 clones, 70% to 90% of them singletons, with about 9.9% in the top ten. This TCR was recovered from a woman between 65 and 79 years old with colorectal cancer. The source material was PBMCs.

The DNA of the CDR3 is TGTGCCAGCAGCCCAAGCATGAACACTGAAGCTTTCTTT. This codes for CASSPSMNTEAFF. The chain combines TRBV9 with TRBJ1-1; no firm D call. The V and J ends lost 4 bases and 0 bases respectively, with 7 bases between them. The CDR3 contains 13 residues. The germline CDR1 and CDR2 sequences are SGDLS and YYNGEE.